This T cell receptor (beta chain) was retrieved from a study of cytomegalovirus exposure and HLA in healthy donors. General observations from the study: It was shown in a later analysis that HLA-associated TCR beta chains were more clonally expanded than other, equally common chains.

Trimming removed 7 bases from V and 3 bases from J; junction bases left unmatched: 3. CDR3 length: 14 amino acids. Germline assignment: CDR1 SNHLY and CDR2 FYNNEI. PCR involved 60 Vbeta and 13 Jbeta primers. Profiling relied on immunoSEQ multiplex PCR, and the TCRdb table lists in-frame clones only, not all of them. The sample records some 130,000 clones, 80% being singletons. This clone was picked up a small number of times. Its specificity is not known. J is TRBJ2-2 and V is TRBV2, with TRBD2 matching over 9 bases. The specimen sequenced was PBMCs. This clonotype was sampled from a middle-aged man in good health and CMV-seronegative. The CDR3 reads CASILAGYTGELFF. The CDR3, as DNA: TGTGCCAGCATCCTAGCGGGGTACACCGGGGAGCTGTTTTTT.